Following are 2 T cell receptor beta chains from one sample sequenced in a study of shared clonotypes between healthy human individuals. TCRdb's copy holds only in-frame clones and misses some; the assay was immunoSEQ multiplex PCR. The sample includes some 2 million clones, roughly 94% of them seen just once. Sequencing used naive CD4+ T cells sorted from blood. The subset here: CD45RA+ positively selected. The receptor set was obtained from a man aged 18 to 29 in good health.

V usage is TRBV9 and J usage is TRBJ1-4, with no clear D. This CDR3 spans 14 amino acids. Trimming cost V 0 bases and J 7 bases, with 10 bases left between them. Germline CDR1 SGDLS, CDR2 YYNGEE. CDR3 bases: TGTGCCAGCAGCGTAGAGGGATCCAGTGAAAAACTGTTTTTT. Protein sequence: CASSVEGSSEKLFF.

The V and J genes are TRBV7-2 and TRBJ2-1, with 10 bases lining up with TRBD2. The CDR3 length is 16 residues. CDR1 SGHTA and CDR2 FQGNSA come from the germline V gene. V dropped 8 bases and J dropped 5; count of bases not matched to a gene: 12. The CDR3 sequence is CASRVSGTSDNNEQFF. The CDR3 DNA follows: TGTGCCAGCCGGGTATCCGGGACTAGCGACAACAATGAGCAGTTCTTC.